These 24 T cell receptor beta chains share one sample of origin, sequenced in a study of cytomegalovirus exposure and HLA in healthy donors. The assay was immunoSEQ multiplex PCR, and TCRdb's table has in-frame clones only and misses some. This table has 100,000 to 150,000 clones, roughly nine tenths appearing once. The sample taken for sequencing was PBMCs. These receptors originate from a woman younger than 30 in good health and CMV-seronegative.

The chain carries TRBV7-8 and TRBJ1-1; perhaps TRBD1 as D (6 bases). CDR3 length: 14 residues. Germline-derived CDR1 and CDR2 are SGHVS and FQNEAQ. The V end was cut by 5 bases, the J end by 1 base, with 11 bases between. CDR3 amino acids: CASSPVQGNTEAFF. CDR3 DNA sequence: TGTGCCAGCAGCCCAGTACAGGGGAACACTGAAGCTTTCTTT.

V gene TRBV27 combines with J gene TRBJ2-7, with TRBD2 identical over 7 bases. The germline V gene has CDR1 MNHEY and CDR2 SMNVEV (reference sequence). This CDR3 comprises 15 residues. V trimming: 6 bases; J trimming: 7 bases; junction bases outside the gene matches: 15. In DNA, the CDR3 is TGTGCCAGCAGATCCCTAGCGGACTTTGTAGTAGAGCAGTACTTC. Its translation: CASRSLADFVVEQYF.

The chain employs TRBV4-1 and TRBJ2-7, with TRBD2 matching 11 bases. The CDR3 contains 16 residues. The V and J ends lost 2 bases and 3 bases, in that order; junction bases with no gene match: 6. The germline V gene encodes CDR1 MGHRA and CDR2 YSYEKL. The CDR3 sequence is CASSQLTSGAIYEQYV. Written as DNA, the CDR3 is TGCGCCAGCAGCCAACTGACTAGCGGGGCAATCTACGAGCAGTACGTC.

The chain employs TRBV19 and TRBJ1-5; D remains unclear. This CDR3 is built from 13 residues. V was clipped by 6 bases and J by 5 bases, with 11 bases between them. Germline V lookup: CDR1 LNHDA, CDR2 SQIVND (reference sequence). This CDR3 reads CASSLRLDQPQHF. CDR3 in DNA: TGTGCCAGTAGCCTTAGACTCGATCAGCCCCAGCATTTT.

This CDR3 is CASSGTTGELFF. CDR3 nucleotide sequence: TGTGCCAGCAGTGGGACAACCGGGGAGCTGTTTTTT. The J gene is TRBJ2-2, the V gene TRBV28, with a tentative D call TRBD1 (6 bases). The CDR3 spans 12 residues. Germline-derived CDR1 and CDR2 are MDHEN and SYDVKM. V lost 5 bases and J 5 bases, leaving 6 bases between the germline ends.

J is TRBJ1-4 and V is TRBV11-2; 8 nucleotides line up with TRBD1. Looked up from germline, CDR1 is SGHAT and CDR2 is FQNNGV. The V and J ends lost 5 bases and 3 bases, in that order; junction bases with no gene match: 11. The CDR3 has 17 amino acids. The CDR3 reads CASSPIRGRAANEKLFF. CDR3 coding DNA: TGTGCCAGCAGCCCCATCAGGGGGCGCGCAGCTAATGAAAAACTGTTTTTT.

The gene calls are TRBV6-6 and TRBJ1-2; D possibly corresponds to TRBD1 (6 bases). With 11 bases removed from V and 8 bases from J, the gap between germline ends came to 21 bases. Germline CDR1 reads MNHNY; CDR2 reads SVGAGI (reference sequence). The CDR3 runs to 13 residues. This chain's CDR3 is CAGGEMGARGYTF. CDR3 bases: TGTGCCGGAGGAGAGATGGGGGCGCGCGGCTACACCTTC.

The chain recombines TRBV18 with TRBJ1-2, with a possible D match to TRBD1 (6 bases). The ends were cut back, 0 bases at V and 7 bases at J, with 15 bases in the middle. CDR1 and CDR2 from the germline V gene are KGHSH and LQKENI. This CDR3 region has 15 residues. The CDR3 nucleotides read TGTGCCAGCTCACCACCATCATCGGACAGCTTTGGCTACACCTTC. Translated: CASSPPSSDSFGYTF.

The chain is built from TRBV7-6 and TRBJ1-4; possible D gene TRBD1, 5 bases. V dropped 4 bases and J dropped 8 bases, with 20 bases sitting between them. CDR3 length: 16 amino acids. Germline assignment: CDR1 SGHVS and CDR2 FNYEAQ. In nucleotides, the CDR3 is TGTGCCAGCAGCTCTGCTGGTGGAGGGGCCTGGGAAAAACTGTTTTTT. It specifies CASSSAGGGAWEKLFF.

The chain uses TRBV6-6 and TRBJ1-1; 8 nucleotides line up with TRBD1. Per germline, CDR1 MNHNY and CDR2 SVGAGI (reference sequence). This CDR3 has 15 residues. V lost 6 bases to trimming and J lost 7 bases; unmatched junction nucleotides: 13. The CDR3 DNA follows: TGTGCCAGCAGGAAGCGGACAGGGTGGGAGGATGAAGCTTTCTTT. This sequence encodes CASRKRTGWEDEAFF.

The chain is built from TRBV21-1 and TRBJ2-7; the DNA was not used to check the table's D call, TRBD2. TRBV21-1 is reported as a pseudogene. This CDR3 has 15 residues. CDR3 in DNA: TGTGCCAGCAGCATAGTTCGCAGGACTATATACGAGCAGTACGTC. Encoded protein: CASSIVRRTIYEQYV.

The rearrangement joins TRBV10-1 to TRBJ1-1; D gene ambiguous. V was clipped by 5 bases and J by 1 base, with 8 bases between them. Germline V gene sequence: CDR1 WNHNN, CDR2 SYGVQD (reference sequence). CDR3 length equals 13 residues. The CDR3 nucleotides are TGCGCCAGCAGTCCCCGACAGAACACTGAAGCTTTCTTT. Translation gives CASSPRQNTEAFF.

This chain connects TRBV2 to TRBJ1-3; tentatively, D is TRBD1 (6 bases). V was trimmed by 9 bases and J by 0 bases, leaving 12 bases between them. Germline CDR1 reads SNHLY; CDR2 reads FYNNEI. The CDR3 covers 14 residues. This CDR3 is CARSTGDSGNTIYF. CDR3 bases: TGTGCCAGATCGACAGGCGACTCTGGAAACACCATATATTTT.

The chain employs TRBV30 and TRBJ1-1, with D unresolved. V was pared by 5 bases and J by 1 base, with 11 bases between. The germline CDR1 and CDR2 sequences are GTSNPN and SVGIG (reference sequence). This CDR3 comprises 13 residues. DNA of the CDR3: TGTGCCTGGGGTAAGGGAGCGAACACTGAAGCTTTCTTT. This gives the protein CAWGKGANTEAFF. Based on the CDR3 plus reference TRBV30 and TRBJ1-1, the full variable domain is SQTIHQWPATLVQPVGSPLSLECTVEGTSNPNLYWYRQAAGRGLQLLFYSVGIGQISSEVPQNLSASRPQDRQFILSSKKLLLSDSGFYLCAWGKGANTEAFFGQGTRLTVV.

The chain couples TRBV5-1 to TRBJ1-1; TRBD1 matches at 10 bases. Unmatched junction bases numbered 7, after V lost 5 bases and J lost 6 bases. Germline V gene data show CDR1 as SGHRS and CDR2 as YFSETQ. The CDR3 is 14 residues long. CDR3 loop: CASSRGQGIPEAFF. In DNA, the CDR3 is TGCGCCAGCAGTCGGGGACAGGGGATCCCTGAAGCTTTCTTT.

V and J are TRBV5-1 and TRBJ1-5, with D possibly TRBD1 on 6 matching bases. This CDR3 spans 16 amino acids. Trimming removed 1 base from V and 8 bases from J, with 19 bases in between. Germline loops: CDR1 SGHRS, CDR2 YFSETQ. This CDR3 is CASSLHPGDMVEPQHF. The CDR3 nucleotides are TGCGCCAGCAGCTTGCACCCAGGGGACATGGTCGAGCCCCAGCATTTT.

The table lists this clone with a count of one. The chain carries TRBV6-1 and TRBJ2-5; 8 positions agree with TRBD1. The CDR3 extends over 12 amino acids. V gave up 6 bases and J gave up 5 bases; unmatched junction bases: 2. Germline V gene sequence: CDR1 MNHNS, CDR2 SASEGT. The CDR3 is CASRTGVETQYF. Written as DNA, the CDR3 is TGTGCCAGCAGGACAGGGGTCGAGACCCAGTACTTC.

The V gene is TRBV4-1, the J gene TRBJ1-1; D possibly corresponds to TRBD1 (5 bases). The V and J ends lost 2 bases and 3 bases respectively, with 19 bases between them. CDR1 is MGHRA and CDR2 is YSYEKL in the germline V gene. This CDR3 has 17 residues. Written as DNA, the CDR3 is TGCGCCAGCAGCCAAACCTCGTGGGGCCCATTGTACACTGAAGCTTTCTTT. It encodes CASSQTSWGPLYTEAFF.

V is TRBV30 and J is TRBJ1-5, with D maybe TRBD1 (6 bases). CDR1 is GTSNPN, CDR2 SVGIG, per germline (reference sequence). The germline V and J ends were trimmed by 2 bases and 2 bases, with 7 bases remaining between them. This CDR3 has 13 residues. This chain's CDR3 is CAWSSGGNQPQHF. The DNA for the CDR3 is TGTGCCTGGAGTTCAGGGGGCAATCAGCCCCAGCATTTT.

Concerning this clone: Germline and junction disagree at one end, which may indicate a read error. The rearrangement uses TRBV7-9 and TRBJ2-1; the match to TRBD1 covers 9 bases. The CDR3 is 13 amino acids. Germline values: CDR1 SEHNR, CDR2 FQNEAQ (reference sequence). The CDR3 protein is CASSSLRRGQGLF. The CDR3 nucleotides read TGTGCCAGCAGCTCCCTAAGGAGGGGACAGGGACTCTTC. Full variable domain (remainder filled in from reference TRBV7-9 and TRBJ2-1): DTGVSQNPRHKITKRGQNVTFRCDPISEHNRLYWYRQTLGQGPEFLTYFQNEAQLEKSRLLSDRFSAERPKGSFSTLEIQRTEQGDSAMYLCASSSLRRGQGLFGPGTRLTVL.

This clone was recorded once. This chain connects TRBV28 to TRBJ1-2; no reliable D call. Germline loops: CDR1 MDHEN, CDR2 SYDVKM. V was clipped by 2 bases and J by 2 bases, with 12 bases between them. CDR3 size: 15 residues. As DNA, the CDR3 is TGTGCCAGCAGTTTAATATCGGTGTTAAACTATGGCTACACCTTC. Translation: CASSLISVLNYGYTF.

This clone was observed a handful of times. The chain recombines TRBV29-1 with TRBJ2-3; tentative D call: TRBD2 (7 bases). V dropped 7 bases and J dropped 4 bases, with 18 bases sitting between them. Germline loops: CDR1 SQVTM, CDR2 ANQGSEA. The length of the CDR3 is 14 residues. CDR3 loop: CSAGGGGGADTQYF. In DNA form, the CDR3 reads TGCAGCGCCGGGGGAGGGGGAGGGGCAGATACGCAGTATTTT.

The chain employs TRBV11-2 and TRBJ1-1, with 7 bases lining up with TRBD1. The germline V gene has CDR1 SGHAT and CDR2 FQNNGV. Trimming removed 1 base from V and 3 bases from J; junction bases left unmatched: 14. The CDR3 length is 18 residues. The CDR3, as DNA: TGTGCCAGCAGCTTAGTCCCCAATACCGGGACAGCTTACACTGAAGCTTTCTTT. Translation: CASSLVPNTGTAYTEAFF.

CDR3 loop: CASSGPKTTSVNTGELFF. For the CDR3, the DNA is TGCGCCAGCAGCGGGCCAAAAACAACTAGCGTGAACACCGGGGAGCTGTTTTTT. This sequence joins TRBV5-1 and TRBJ2-2, with 7 bases fitting TRBD2. This CDR3 is built from 18 residues. J gave up 1 base and V 4 bases, and 13 bases lay outside the gene matches. The germline CDR1 and CDR2 sequences are SGHRS and YFSETQ.